This passage covers 10 T cell receptor beta chains from one sample sequenced in a study of cytomegalovirus exposure and HLA in healthy donors. This table comes from immunoSEQ multiplex PCR, and its TCRdb copy is limited to in-frame clones, with some not included. The sample lists fewer than 120,000 clones, roughly nine tenths occurring once. Material for sequencing was PBMCs. Source of these receptors: a woman between 18 and 30 years old in good health and CMV-seronegative.

This clone was seen a single time. The gene calls are TRBV28 and TRBJ1-1, with D maybe TRBD1 (5 bases). V gave up 2 bases and J gave up 5 bases, with 12 bases separating them. Germline lookup yields CDR1 MDHEN and CDR2 SYDVKM. CDR3 size: 14 residues. CDR3 sequence reads: CASSLVGPDTEAFF. DNA for the CDR3: TGTGCCAGCAGTTTAGTGGGGCCGGATACTGAAGCTTTCTTT.

This clone was seen a few times. This chain uses TRBV6-5 with TRBJ2-7, with a weak D call TRBD2 (7 bases). Trimming stripped 2 bases from V and 0 bases from J, with 11 bases between. Per the germline V gene, CDR1 is MNHEY and CDR2 is SVGAGI. The length of the CDR3 is 15 residues. CDR3 sequence reads: CASSYEGGSSYEQYF. The CDR3 bases are TGTGCCAGCAGTTACGAGGGGGGGTCCTCCTACGAGCAGTACTTC.

The chain is built from TRBV28 and TRBJ2-7, with 7 positions matching TRBD1. Unmatched junction bases numbered 6, after V lost 5 bases and J lost 2 bases. Germline CDR1 MDHEN, CDR2 SYDVKM. CDR3 length: 14 residues. CDR3 protein: CASSPGTAAYEQYF. CDR3 DNA: TGTGCCAGCAGTCCCGGGACAGCAGCCTACGAGCAGTACTTC.

This chain uses TRBV6-5 with TRBJ1-4; D possibly corresponds to TRBD1 (6 bases). Trimming took 7 bases from V and 3 from J, leaving 12 bases between them. CDR1 MNHEY and CDR2 SVGAGI come from the germline V gene. The CDR3 covers 14 residues. CDR3 amino acids: CASKQGNANEKLFF. The CDR3 DNA reads TGTGCCAGCAAACAGGGAAACGCTAATGAAAAACTGTTTTTT.

The sample holds a few counts of this clone. The chain joins TRBV28 to TRBJ1-2; D might be TRBD1 (5 bases). There are 14 residues in the CDR3. The V and J ends lost 7 bases and 4 bases respectively, with 16 bases between them. CDR1 and CDR2 (germline): MDHEN, SYDVKM. CDR3 sequence: CASIFAGTTYGYTF. CDR3 in DNA: TGTGCCAGCATCTTCGCGGGGACCACCTATGGCTACACCTTC.

The genes are TRBV28 and TRBJ1-2; D unresolved. In germline, CDR1 is MDHEN, CDR2 SYDVKM. V shed 5 bases and J shed 4 bases, with 14 bases lying between them. CDR3 length: 14 residues. CDR3 nucleotide sequence: TGTGCCAGCAGTCCGGAAGGCGGGCGCTATGGCTACACCTTC. It is translated as CASSPEGGRYGYTF.

The chain has TRBV5-4 and TRBJ2-7, with 9 bases fitting TRBD1. CDR1 is SGHNT and CDR2 is YYREEE in the germline V gene (reference sequence). This CDR3 is 14 amino acids long. V dropped 4 bases and J dropped 3; count of bases not matched to a gene: 5. The CDR3 nucleotides read TGTGCCAGCAGCAAGGACAGGGGTAACTACGAGCAGTACTTC. Residues: CASSKDRGNYEQYF. Full variable domain (missing parts from reference TRBV5-4 and TRBJ2-7): ETGVTQSPTHLIKTRGQQVTLRCSSQSGHNTVSWYQQALGQGPQFIFQYYREEENGRGNFPPRFSGLQFPNYSSELNVNALELDDSALYLCASSKDRGNYEQYFGPGTRLTVT.

This clone appeared once. One junction end disagrees with the germline gene, perhaps due to a read error. The chain couples TRBV7-7 to TRBJ2-7; TRBD1 matches at 11 bases. Germline V gene lookup returns CDR1 SSHAT and CDR2 FNYEAQ (reference sequence). CDR3 length equals 14 residues. Here the CDR3 reads CASSPGTGGYEQYF. The CDR3 DNA follows: TGTGCTAGCAGCCCCGGGACAGGGGGCTACGAGCAGTACTTC.

The V and J genes are TRBV7-3 and TRBJ2-1, with 14 bases that match TRBD2. The CDR3 is 15 amino acids. The V and J ends lost 3 bases and 7 bases, in that order; junction bases with no gene match: 2. Germline loops: CDR1 SGHTA, CDR2 FQGTGA. The CDR3 DNA sequence: TGTGCCAGCAGCTTTCGGACTAGCGGGAGGAATGAGCAGTTCTTC. Encoded protein: CASSFRTSGRNEQFF. The whole variable domain, filled in from reference TRBV7-3 and TRBJ2-1, reads GAGVSQTPSNKVTEKGKYVELRCDPISGHTALYWYRQSLGQGPEFLIYFQGTGAADDSGLPNDRFFAVRPEGSVSTLKIQRTERGDSAVYLCASSFRTSGRNEQFFGPGTRLTVL.

The V call is TRBV27, the J call TRBJ1-2, with 7 bases identical to TRBD1. In germline, CDR1 is MNHEY, CDR2 SMNVEV (reference sequence). This CDR3 has 15 residues. Trimming took 3 bases from V and 3 from J; bases not matched to a gene: 7. Here the CDR3 reads CASSFRRDRDYGYTF. The CDR3 DNA sequence: TGTGCCAGCAGTTTCCGCCGGGACAGAGACTATGGCTACACCTTC.